This T cell receptor beta chain was identified during a study of T cell clonotyping in hematopoietic cell transplantation. Overall study results and limits: CD4 and CD8 repertoire contributions could not be separated without sorting. Graft donor and pretransplant recipient Inverse Simpson Index values predicted broader posttransplant TCR diversity. After transplant, recipient diversity fell while pathologically expanded clonotypes grew through day 180.

Sequencing used immunoSEQ multiplex PCR; TCRdb keeps in-frame clones, though not all of them. The sample carries roughly 13,000 clones, approximately 65% recorded once. As concerns this clone: Its antigen remains unidentified.

Germline V gives CDR1 WNHNN, CDR2 SYGVQD (reference sequence). The V gene lost 3 bases and the J gene lost 6 bases, with 9 bases spanning the gap. This CDR3 region has 13 residues. V gene TRBV10-1 combines with J gene TRBJ2-1, with D maybe TRBD1 (6 bases). This sequence was found in a male patient aged 55-69 years who had an allogeneic stem cell transplant from an unrelated donor, so the T cells may come from the graft donor. Some clones in this sample may be carry-over from other donors' samples. This material consisted of peripheral blood mononuclear cells, taken 180 days after allogeneic stem cell transplant. The CDR3 protein is CASSDTGINEQFF. Here the CDR3 DNA reads TGCGCCAGCAGTGATACAGGGATCAATGAGCAGTTCTTC.